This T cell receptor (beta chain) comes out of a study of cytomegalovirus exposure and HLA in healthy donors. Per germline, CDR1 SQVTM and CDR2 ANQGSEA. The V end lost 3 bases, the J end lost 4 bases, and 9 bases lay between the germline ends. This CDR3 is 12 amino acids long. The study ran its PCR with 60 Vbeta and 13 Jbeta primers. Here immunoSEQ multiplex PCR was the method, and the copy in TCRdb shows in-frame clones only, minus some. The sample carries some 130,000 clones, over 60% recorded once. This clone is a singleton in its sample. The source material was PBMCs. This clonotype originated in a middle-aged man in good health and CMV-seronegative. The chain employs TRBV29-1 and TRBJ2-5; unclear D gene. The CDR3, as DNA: TGCAGCGTTGAGATAGTTTCAGAGACCCAGTACTTC. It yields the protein CSVEIVSETQYF.